This T cell receptor (beta chain) is from a study of cytomegalovirus exposure and HLA in healthy donors. Study-level results: Altogether, 150 or so TCR beta chains were recorded as cytomegalovirus-associated.

Germline CDR1 is SNHLY and CDR2 is FYNNEI. Trimming removed 2 bases from V and 4 bases from J; junction bases left unmatched: 8. The CDR3 is 16 residues long. PCR used 60 Vbeta primers and 13 Jbeta primers. TCRdb's copy holds only in-frame clones and misses some; the assay was immunoSEQ multiplex PCR. Of some 160,000 clones in the sample, roughly a tenth were seen once. Comments on this clone: What it binds is not known.

V usage is TRBV2 and J usage is TRBJ2-1; 7 bases are shared with TRBD2. The clonotype originates from a male donor in good health and CMV-seronegative. The source material was PBMCs. CDR3 DNA sequence: TGTGCCAGCAGTGAACTTAGCGGGCTACGTTACAATGAGCAGTTCTTC. It is translated as CASSELSGLRYNEQFF. Full variable domain (remainder filled in from reference TRBV2 and TRBJ2-1): EPEVTQTPSHQVTQMGQEVILRCVPISNHLYFYWYRQILGQKVEFLVSFYNNEISEKSEIFDDQFSVERPDGSNFTLKIRSTKLEDSAMYFCASSELSGLRYNEQFFGPGTRLTVL.